One sample yielded the 22 T cell receptor beta chains listed below, sequenced in a study of blood T cell repertoires in COVID-19. TCRdb's copy holds only in-frame clones and misses some; the assay was immunoSEQ multiplex PCR. The sample has 80,000 to 100,000 clones, about 95% seen once. The sequencing input was peripheral blood. These receptors all come from a human donor with active COVID-19. The donor label of this sample is uncertain.

The rearrangement uses TRBV7-9 and TRBJ2-6; no definite D call. This CDR3 is 14 amino acids long. The germline V gene has CDR1 SEHNR and CDR2 FQNEAQ (reference sequence). The V end lost 3 bases, the J end lost 2 bases, and 5 bases lay between the germline ends. The CDR3 protein is CASSLRTGANVLTF. In DNA form, the CDR3 reads TGTGCCAGCAGCTTGCGGACTGGGGCCAACGTCCTGACTTTC.

The chain has TRBV5-5 and TRBJ1-2, with 10 bases lining up with TRBD1. The junction had 2 bases not matched to a gene; V was cut back by 0 bases and J by 3 bases. This CDR3 comprises 15 residues. From germline, CDR1 is SGHKS and CDR2 YYEKEE (reference sequence). The CDR3 DNA sequence: TGTGCCAGCAGCTTGGCCGGGACAGGGGACTATGGCTACACCTTC. This translates into CASSLAGTGDYGYTF.

The chain joins TRBV19 to TRBJ2-7; 8 bases map to TRBD2. This CDR3 spans 15 amino acids. V was clipped by 5 bases and J by 4 bases; unmatched bases: 10. CDR1 LNHDA and CDR2 SQIVND come from the germline V gene (reference sequence). CDR3 DNA sequence: TGTGCCAGTAGTGACCGGGGGGGGCGCCTGTACGAGCAGTACTTC. It translates to CASSDRGGRLYEQYF.

This chain joins TRBV7-2 and TRBJ1-6; 10 bases match TRBD1. The CDR3 is 20 amino acids. J lost 0 bases, V lost 0 bases, and 8 bases had no gene match. Germline CDR1 and CDR2: SGHTA and FQGNSA. This CDR3 is CASSLAAGQGISSYNSPLHF. CDR3 in DNA: TGTGCCAGCAGCTTAGCCGCGGGACAGGGGATAAGCTCCTATAATTCACCCCTCCACTTT.

The chain is built from TRBV5-1 and TRBJ1-2; D possibly corresponds to TRBD1 (5 bases). This CDR3 has 16 amino acids. V shed 3 bases and J shed 4 bases, with 19 bases lying between them. Germline-derived CDR1 and CDR2 are SGHRS and YFSETQ. CDR3 nucleotides: TGCGCCAGCAGCTCCGCCGGGACCCGGGGAGGCTATGGCTACACCTTC. Translating it yields CASSSAGTRGGYGYTF.

The gene calls are TRBV12-5 and TRBJ2-1; 7 bases map to TRBD1. Unmatched junction bases numbered 6, after V lost 6 bases and J lost 4 bases. Per the germline V gene, CDR1 is LGHNT and CDR2 is FRNRAP. The CDR3 has 14 amino acids. CDR3 bases: TGTGCTAGTGGGAACGGGACAGCATACAATGAGCAGTTCTTC. Protein product: CASGNGTAYNEQFF.

The V gene is TRBV13, the J gene TRBJ1-6, with D unclear. This CDR3 comprises 14 residues. Deletions cut 0 bases from V and 7 bases from J, with 7 bases between. The germline gives CDR1 PRHDT, CDR2 FYEKMQ (reference sequence). The CDR3 sequence is CASSLGRTNSPLHF. CDR3 in DNA: TGTGCCAGCAGCTTAGGACGTACAAATTCACCCCTCCACTTT.

In DNA form, the CDR3 reads TGTGCCAGCAGCTTAACTAGCGGGACCACCGGGGAGCTGTTTTTT. Translation gives CASSLTSGTTGELFF. This chain connects TRBV9 to TRBJ2-2, with TRBD2 identical over 10 bases. J was trimmed by 4 bases and V by 4 bases; bases with no gene match: 4. The CDR3 has 15 amino acids. The V gene's germline CDR1 is SGDLS and CDR2 YYNGEE.

The chain links TRBV11-2 to TRBJ1-3, with D hard to call. V lost 0 bases, J lost 4 bases, and 10 bases lay in between. CDR3 size: 15 residues. CDR1 is SGHAT, CDR2 FQNNGV, per germline. The CDR3 DNA follows: TGTGCCAGCAGCTTAGACTCAGGCCTGGGAAACACCATATATTTT. Protein: CASSLDSGLGNTIYF. Variable domain in full (rest from reference TRBV11-2 and TRBJ1-3): EAGVAQSPRYKIIEKRQSVAFWCNPISGHATLYWYQQILGQGPKLLIQFQNNGVVDDSQLPKDRFSAERLKGVDSTLKIQPAKLEDSAVYLCASSLDSGLGNTIYFGEGSWLTVV.

The rearrangement links TRBV27 to TRBJ2-7; 8 bases align to TRBD2. With 0 bases clipped from V and 0 bases from J, the junction kept 4 bases outside the gene matches. There are 16 residues in the CDR3. Germline CDR1 reads MNHEY; CDR2 reads SMNVEV (reference sequence). Here the CDR3 DNA reads TGTGCCAGCAGTTTATCCGGGGGGGTCAGCTCCTACGAGCAGTACTTC. It codes for CASSLSGGVSSYEQYF.

The CDR3 coding sequence is TGTGCCAGCAGCCACCTCTCGTACAGCGGGAACAATGAGCAGTTCTTC. This encodes CASSHLSYSGNNEQFF. The gene calls are TRBV7-6 and TRBJ2-1; 7 bases agree with TRBD2. Germline V gives CDR1 SGHVS, CDR2 FNYEAQ. J gave up 5 bases and V 5 bases, and 12 bases lay outside the gene matches. This CDR3 is 16 amino acids long.

The gene calls are TRBV10-3 and TRBJ2-3; D ambiguous. V shed 7 bases and J shed 1 base, with 15 bases lying between them. Germline CDR1 reads ENHRY; CDR2 reads SYGVKD. The CDR3 runs to 15 residues. CDR3: CAITTTTIGTDTQYF. Here the CDR3 DNA reads TGTGCCATCACCACAACTACAATCGGCACAGATACGCAGTATTTT.

This clone has just one count. J is TRBJ1-1 and V is TRBV6-2 or TRBV6-3; 7 nucleotides match TRBD1. From germline, CDR1 is MNHEY and CDR2 SVGEGT. The CDR3 has 15 residues. V was pared by 0 bases and J by 2 bases, with 3 bases of the junction left unmatched. CDR3 nucleotides: TGTGCCAGCAGTTACTCGAGGGGGCCTAACACTGAAGCTTTCTTT. It is translated as CASSYSRGPNTEAFF.

The rearrangement joins TRBV19 to TRBJ1-1; D is undetermined. The CDR3 has 16 amino acids. V gave up 2 bases and J gave up 5 bases, with 18 bases separating them. Germline V CDR1 and CDR2: LNHDA, SQIVND (reference sequence). CDR3 nucleotides: TGTGCCAGTAGTATACAACATGGGCGAGGGTTTACTGAAGCTTTCTTT. It is translated as CASSIQHGRGFTEAFF.

The chain joins TRBV24-1 to TRBJ2-3, with TRBD2 as a possible D gene (7 bases). V was clipped by 4 bases and J by 6 bases, with 22 bases between them. The germline gives CDR1 KGHDR, CDR2 SFDVKD. The CDR3 length is 17 residues. CDR3 amino acids: CATSDSLGGPEKDTQYF. The CDR3 bases are TGTGCCACCAGTGACTCCTTGGGGGGGCCGGAGAAGGATACGCAGTATTTT.

The J gene is TRBJ1-2, the V gene TRBV3-1 (or the pseudogene TRBV3-2), with unresolved D. With 0 bases removed from V and 7 bases from J, the gap between germline ends came to 12 bases. The CDR3 has 14 amino acids. Germline V gene sequence: CDR1 LGHDT, CDR2 YNNKEL (reference sequence). CDR3 amino acids: CASSQDVELGGYTF. DNA of the CDR3: TGTGCCAGCAGCCAAGATGTAGAGCTAGGTGGCTACACCTTC.

The gene calls are TRBV2 and TRBJ2-5; 7 bases fit TRBD1. The CDR3 is made up of 15 amino acids. The V gene end was trimmed by 6 bases and the J gene end by 4 bases; junction bases not matched to a gene: 11. CDR1 is SNHLY, CDR2 FYNNEI, per germline. The CDR3 coding sequence is TGTGCCAGCAGGGACCCGGACAGGATTGGAGAGACCCAGTACTTC. Its translation is CASRDPDRIGETQYF.

The chain has TRBV3-1 (or the pseudogene TRBV3-2) and TRBJ2-3, with no clear D. From germline, CDR1 is LGHDT and CDR2 YNNKEL (reference sequence). The ends were cut back, 1 base at V and 0 bases at J, with 5 bases in the middle. The CDR3 is 14 amino acids. The CDR3 bases are TGTGCCAGCAGCCAAGTACAGAGCACAGATACGCAGTATTTT. This codes for CASSQVQSTDTQYF.

V gene TRBV11-2 combines with J gene TRBJ2-7; D is uncertain. Germline CDR1 is SGHAT and CDR2 is FQNNGV. This CDR3 contains 13 residues. Deletions cut 1 base from V and 1 base from J, with 5 bases between. The CDR3 region is CASSLVPSYEQYF. The CDR3 nucleotides are TGTGCCAGCAGCTTAGTCCCTTCCTACGAGCAGTACTTC.

This chain uses TRBV7-9 with TRBJ1-1, with 7 bases fitting TRBD1. In germline, CDR1 is SEHNR, CDR2 FQNEAQ (reference sequence). Unmatched junction bases numbered 1, after V lost 1 base and J lost 8 bases. The CDR3 is 12 amino acids. Here the CDR3 DNA reads TGTGCCAGCAGCTTAGGGGGACAGGAAGCTTTCTTT. It specifies CASSLGGQEAFF.

CDR3 sequence (DNA): TGTGCCAGCTCACCACAGGGGGCGAGCAATCAGCCCCAGCATTTT. Its translation: CASSPQGASNQPQHF. The chain combines TRBV18 with TRBJ1-5; 7 bases are shared with TRBD1. From germline, CDR1 is KGHSH and CDR2 LQKENI. J lost 1 base, V lost 1 base, and 1 base had no gene match. This CDR3 comprises 15 residues.

V is TRBV9 and J is TRBJ2-2; 10 nucleotides match TRBD2. After removal of 4 bases from V and 5 bases from J, the junction contained 5 bases not matched to a gene. Germline CDR1 SGDLS, CDR2 YYNGEE. The CDR3 runs to 15 residues. In DNA, the CDR3 is TGTGCCAGCAGCTCACTAGCGGGATTAACCGGGGAGCTGTTTTTT. Amino acid sequence: CASSSLAGLTGELFF. The whole variable domain, remainder taken from reference TRBV9 and TRBJ2-2, is DSGVTQTPKHLITATGQRVTLRCSPRSGDLSVYWYQQSLDQGLQFLIQYYNGEERAKGNILERFSAQQFPDLHSELNLSSLELGDSALYFCASSSLAGLTGELFFGEGSRLTVL.